Listed below are T cell receptor beta chains from one sample, sequenced in a study of Graves' ophthalmopathy and Graves' hyperthyroidism. From the multiplex PCR reads, TCRdb called clonotypes with MiXCR, one entry per CDR3 protein. Of more than 1,000,000 distinct CDR3 sequences detected, less than 45% appear once; the ten largest clones hold around 10%. What was sequenced was peripheral blood or thyroid tissue (not recorded which). The receptors were sampled from an adult man with Graves' hyperthyroidism. Each CDR3 is given with its conserved first and last residue. The order of the fields is D gene, J gene, V gene, clone size, CDR3 DNA, CDR3 protein. D genes are given only for firm matches. Some rows have no size entry. The others give once, few or many, or a class for an expanded clone.

- TRBJ2-3 TRBV5-6 - TGTGCCAGCAGCCTTACCCTTAGCGGAATCACAGATACGCAGTATTTT CASSLTLSGITDTQYF
- TRBJ2-7 TRBV6-5 few TGTGCCACCGACACGCCCTACGAGCAGTACTTC CATDTPYEQYF
- TRBJ1-2 TRBV29-1 - TGCAGCAGTTCGGACAGCTACTATGGCTACACCTTC CSSSDSYYGYTF
- TRBJ1-1 TRBV11-2 few TGTGCCAGCAGCCGGCAGCCCCCGTCGTTTATAGCTTTCTTT CASSRQPPSFIAFF
- TRBJ2-7 TRBV20-1 many TGCAGTGCTAGGAGCCGCCGCGAGCAGTACTTC CSARSRREQYF
TRBD1 TRBJ2-5 TRBV7-9 many TGCGCCAGCAGCTTGGGGACAGGGGCATCAGAGACCCAGTACTTC CASSLGTGASETQYF
- TRBJ2-2 TRBV19 few TGTGCCAGTTCCACCCCAGCCGCGAACACCGGGGAGCTGTTTTTT CASSTPAANTGELFF
TRBD1 TRBJ1-4 TRBV20-1 - TGCAGTGCTCGGACAGGGGGGCCATCTAATGAAAAACTGTTTTTT CSARTGGPSNEKLFF
TRBD1 TRBJ1-5 TRBV10-3 - TGTGCCATCAGTATCCGCGGACAGGAAGAGACCCAGCATTTT CAISIRGQEETQHF
TRBD1 TRBJ1-1 TRBV12-3/TRBV12-4 many TGTGCCAGCAGTGCCGAGGACAGGGTCGATTTCTTT CASSAEDRVDFF
TRBD1 TRBJ1-1 TRBV29-1 - TGCAGCAGTCTACAGGGGAACCTGAACACTGAAGCTTTCTTT CSSLQGNLNTEAFF
- TRBJ1-4 TRBV7-9 - TGTGCCAGCAGCTTAGTGGTGGGAGCTAATGAAAAACTGTTTTTT CASSLVVGANEKLFF
- TRBJ1-2 TRBV10-3 - TGTGCCATCAGCCAGGGTTCTGGCTACACCTTC CAISQGSGYTF
- TRBJ1-4 TRBV5-1 few TGCGCCAGCAGCTTACCGGGGCCAGGGGAAAAACTGTTTTTT CASSLPGPGEKLFF
- TRBJ2-2 TRBV19 few TGTGCCAGTAGTATACGGACAGAAGCCACCGGGGAGCTGTTTTTT CASSIRTEATGELFF
TRBD2 TRBJ2-7 TRBV25-1 many TGTGCCAGCAGTGCTCCCGGGACTAGTCACGAGCAGTACTTC CASSAPGTSHEQYF
TRBD1 TRBJ1-6 TRBV7-2 - TGTGCCAGCAGACCCGGGACAGCCTATTCACCCCTCCACTTT CASRPGTAYSPLHF
- TRBJ2-5 TRBV15 - TGTGCCACCAGCAGGGTCAGGGCTGAGACCCAGTACTTC CATSRVRAETQYF
TRBD1 TRBJ1-4 TRBV5-4 few TGTGCCAGCAGCTTGGGACTCGGGACAGCAAGTCCTACAACTAATGAAAAACTGTTTTTT CASSLGLGTASPTTNEKLFF
TRBD1 TRBJ2-5 TRBV20-1 many TGCAGTGCTAACCATGCTAGGACAGGGACAGAGACCCAGTACTTC CSANHARTGTETQYF
- TRBJ1-2 TRBV25-1 - TGTGCCAGCAGTTTTCCGGGACGCTTAAACTATGGCTACACCTTC CASSFPGRLNYGYTF
- TRBJ2-5 TRBV7-9 - TGTGCCAGCAGCGCGGGAACCATAGAGACCCAGTACTTC CASSAGTIETQYF
- TRBJ2-7 TRBV24-1 many TGTGCCACCAGTGACCCCGGACAGCGAGGTACCTACGAGCAGTACTTC CATSDPGQRGTYEQYF